This entry features one T cell receptor beta chain sequence. The data stem from a study of blood T cell repertoires in COVID-19. Study information: Sites in the United States, Italy and Spain provided acute and convalescent COVID-19 samples.

Sequencing was performed with immunoSEQ multiplex PCR; in TCRdb, only in-frame clones are kept and a portion is missing. This table has around 100,000 clones, approximately 80% appearing once. The germline V gene encodes CDR1 LNHNV and CDR2 YYDKDF (reference sequence). With V trimmed by 4 bases and J by 5 bases, 3 bases remained unmatched. There are 15 residues in the CDR3. V is TRBV15 and J is TRBJ2-3; 13 bases align to TRBD2. Sequencing input: peripheral blood. This clonotype originated in a human donor in a cohort sampled during active COVID-19. The CDR3 here is CATSMGLAGRDTQYF. CDR3 in DNA: TGTGCCACCAGCATGGGACTAGCGGGAAGAGATACGCAGTATTTT.